This TCR beta chain was found in a study of graft-versus-host responses after intestinal transplantation. Study details: Multivisceral, liver-intestinal, or isolated intestinal grafts were transplanted into recipients.

Produced via immunoSEQ multiplex PCR; TCRdb's table is partial and in-frame only. The data hold 12,000 or so clones, with 80% observed a single time. Findings and caveats of the study: Those patients showing graft-donor T cell macrochimerism displayed high graft-versus-host to host-versus-graft clonal ratios in allografts. GvH clones turned up in recipient marrow; some had shown up first in ileum or blood.

Germline V gene sequence: CDR1 LNHNV, CDR2 YYDKDF (reference sequence). CDR3 length: 18 amino acids. V lost 2 bases to trimming and J lost 5 bases, with 25 bases between them. This clone came up once. No antigen is known for it. The chain employs TRBV15 and TRBJ2-7; possible D gene TRBD2, 6 bases. This TCR was recovered from a human patient who received an intestinal transplant, so some T cells may come from the graft donor. Here the sequenced sample was PBMCs, taken approximately 490 days after intestinal transplant. The CDR3 region is CATSRPNWLTGANDEQYF. CDR3 nucleotides: TGTGCCACCAGCAGACCCAATTGGCTAACGGGAGCAAACGACGAGCAGTACTTC. Looking up the rest from reference TRBV15 and TRBJ2-7 gives the full variable domain: DAMVIQNPRYQVTQFGKPVTLSCSQTLNHNVMYWYQQKSSQAPKLLFHYYDKDFNNEADTPDNFQSRRPNTSFCFLDIRSPGLGDTAMYLCATSRPNWLTGANDEQYFGPGTRLTVT.